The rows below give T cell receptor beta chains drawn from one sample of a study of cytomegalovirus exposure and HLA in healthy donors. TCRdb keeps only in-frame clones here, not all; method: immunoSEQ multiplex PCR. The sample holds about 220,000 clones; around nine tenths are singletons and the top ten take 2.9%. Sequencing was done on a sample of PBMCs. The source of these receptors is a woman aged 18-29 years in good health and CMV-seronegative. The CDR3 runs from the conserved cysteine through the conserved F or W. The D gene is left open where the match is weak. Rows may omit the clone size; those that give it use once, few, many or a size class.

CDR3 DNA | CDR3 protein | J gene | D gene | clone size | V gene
TGTGCCAGCAGCGTAGACGGGACAGGCTACGAGCAGTACTTC | CASSVDGTGYEQYF | TRBJ2-7 | TRBD1 | - | TRBV9
TGTGCCAGCAGTTACTCGACCGAGGGCAATGAGCAGTTCTTC | CASSYSTEGNEQFF | TRBJ2-1 | - | - | TRBV6-5
TGTGCCAGCAGTCCTAGTCCCCCGGGACTAGCTACTGAGACCCAGTACTTC | CASSPSPPGLATETQYF | TRBJ2-5 | TRBD2 | - | TRBV28
TGCGCCAGCAGCCAAGTCCAGCGGGAGGTTACAGAGCAGTTCTTC | CASSQVQREVTEQFF | TRBJ2-1 | TRBD2 | - | TRBV4-1
TGCAGCGTTAATCAGGGTAACCTAGCGGACAATGAGCAGTTCTTC | CSVNQGNLADNEQFF | TRBJ2-1 | TRBD2 | - | TRBV29-1
TGTGCCAGCAGCTTTACGGAGTCCTACAATGAGCAGTTCTTC | CASSFTESYNEQFF | TRBJ2-1 | - | - | TRBV7-2
TGTGCCAGCGGAACAGGGACTAGCGGGAGGGCCTGGGAGACCCAGTACTTC | CASGTGTSGRAWETQYF | TRBJ2-5 | TRBD2 | - | TRBV28
TGTGCCAGCAGTTTATCAAGGACAGGGGATGGCGGGGAGCTGTTTTTT | CASSLSRTGDGGELFF | TRBJ2-2 | TRBD1 | - | TRBV27
TGTGCCAGCAGTGAATTGGGGAGCTATGGCTACACCTTC | CASSELGSYGYTF | TRBJ1-2 | - | - | TRBV6-1
TGTGCCAGCAGCGCTAGCGGGAGTGGGTACAATGAGCAGTTCTTC | CASSASGSGYNEQFF | TRBJ2-1 | TRBD2 | - | TRBV9
TGTGCCAGCAGCCATAGCGGGAATTACGAGCAGTACTTC | CASSHSGNYEQYF | TRBJ2-7 | TRBD2 | - | TRBV7-2
TGTGCCAGCTCACCACCGAACAGTCCGGTTGAGCAGTTCTTC | CASSPPNSPVEQFF | TRBJ2-1 | - | many | TRBV18
TGTGCCAGCAGTGAAGGTAGTACCCAGCATTTT | CASSEGSTQHF | TRBJ1-5 | - | few | TRBV2
TGTGCCAGCAGCGTAGAAGGGACAGCGATTGATGGCTACACCTTC | CASSVEGTAIDGYTF | TRBJ1-2 | TRBD1 | - | TRBV9
TGTGCCAGCAGTTCACGCGGGAACACCGTCCACAATGAGCAGTTCTTC | CASSSRGNTVHNEQFF | TRBJ2-1 | - | - | TRBV28
TGTGCCAGCAGCGGAAACAGGGTCACAGATACGCAGTATTTT | CASSGNRVTDTQYF | TRBJ2-3 | - | - | TRBV9
TGTGCCAGCAGCCTCAACTCTAGGGGCACCGGGGAGCTGTTTTTT | CASSLNSRGTGELFF | TRBJ2-2 | - | - | TRBV27
TGTGCCAGCAGCTTGAGTATTCTGACCGGGGAGCTGTTTTTT | CASSLSILTGELFF | TRBJ2-2 | - | - | TRBV7-2
TGTGCCAGCAGACACCCCGGGACAGGGGTACGGGGCAATCAGCCCCAGCATTTT | CASRHPGTGVRGNQPQHF | TRBJ1-5 | TRBD1 | - | TRBV28
TGTGCCAGCAGCTTAGCAGTTCCCGACTTACAAGAGACCCAGTACTTC | CASSLAVPDLQETQYF | TRBJ2-5 | - | - | TRBV11-2
TGCGCCAGCAGTGAGTCGGGGGGGGGCTCAAGGTACGAGCAGTACTTC | CASSESGGGSRYEQYF | TRBJ2-7 | - | - | TRBV10-2
TGTGCCAGCAGTCCAACGACAGGGACTAATGAAAAACTGTTTTTT | CASSPTTGTNEKLFF | TRBJ1-4 | TRBD1 | - | TRBV27
TGTGCCAGCAGCTTTTCTGGACTAGCAGTTGAGCAGTTCTTC | CASSFSGLAVEQFF | TRBJ2-1 | TRBD2 | - | TRBV5-4
TGTGCCAGCAGTCGTACTAGCGGAGCCTACAATGAGCAGTTCTTC | CASSRTSGAYNEQFF | TRBJ2-1 | TRBD2 | - | TRBV28
TGTGCCAGCAGCTCCGACAGGGGTCCTACAAAACTGTTTTTT | CASSSDRGPTKLFF | TRBJ1-4 | TRBD1 | - | TRBV11-2
TGTGCCAGCAGTTCGATCCGGGGTAGAGCCTACGAGCAGTACTTC | CASSSIRGRAYEQYF | TRBJ2-7 | - | - | TRBV11-2
TGCGCCAGCAGCCAACGCACCTCCGGGACTAACTCCTACGAGCAGTACTTC | CASSQRTSGTNSYEQYF | TRBJ2-7 | TRBD2 | - | TRBV4-3
TGCGCCAGCAGCTATCAAGGACTAGCGGGAGGGTACGAGCAGTACTTC | CASSYQGLAGGYEQYF | TRBJ2-7 | TRBD2 | - | TRBV5-1
TGTGCCAGCAGCTTGATCCGTGCCAAACTAGCCAAAAACATTCAGTACTTC | CASSLIRAKLAKNIQYF | TRBJ2-4 | - | - | TRBV11-3
TGTGCCAGCCGTCGACTAGAAACCGGGGAGCTGTTTTTT | CASRRLETGELFF | TRBJ2-2 | - | - | TRBV2
TGCAGCGTTCCCAGGGACTATGGCTACACCTTC | CSVPRDYGYTF | TRBJ1-2 | - | - | TRBV29-1
TGTGCCAGCAGCACCTGGGCGGGAGGCAACACCGGGGAGCTGTTTTTT | CASSTWAGGNTGELFF | TRBJ2-2 | TRBD2 | - | TRBV4-2
TGCAGCGTTGAAAGGGGTAGTGGGTATCGGGAGCAGTACTTC | CSVERGSGYREQYF | TRBJ2-7 | - | - | TRBV29-1
TGTGCCAGCAGTGAGCCTTCGGTGGGCGTCGGGGAGCTGTTTTTT | CASSEPSVGVGELFF | TRBJ2-2 | - | - | TRBV6-1
TGTGCCAGCAGCTTAGCGGTAGGGGACGAGCAGTACTTC | CASSLAVGDEQYF | TRBJ2-7 | - | - | TRBV7-6
TGTGCCAGTAGTATTTTTATTTCTACTGTGATACCTGAGCAGTACTTC | CASSIFISTVIPEQYF | TRBJ2-7 | - | - | TRBV19
TGTGCCAGCAGTGAAGAGAACAGCTCCTACGAGCAGTACTTC | CASSEENSSYEQYF | TRBJ2-7 | - | few | TRBV6-1